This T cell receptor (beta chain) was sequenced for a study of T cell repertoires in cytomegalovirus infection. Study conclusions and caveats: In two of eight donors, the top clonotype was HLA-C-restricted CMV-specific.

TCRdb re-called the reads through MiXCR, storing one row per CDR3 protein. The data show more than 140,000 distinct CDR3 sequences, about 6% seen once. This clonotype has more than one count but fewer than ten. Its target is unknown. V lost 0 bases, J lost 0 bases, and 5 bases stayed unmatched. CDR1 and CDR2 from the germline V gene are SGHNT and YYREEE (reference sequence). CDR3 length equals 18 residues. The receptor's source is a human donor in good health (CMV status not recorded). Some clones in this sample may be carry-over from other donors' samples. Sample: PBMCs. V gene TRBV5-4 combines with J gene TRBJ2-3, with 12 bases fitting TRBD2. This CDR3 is CASSLGLAGEPSTDTQYF. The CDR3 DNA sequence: TGTGCCAGCAGCTTGGGACTAGCGGGGGAACCCAGCACAGATACGCAGTATTTT.